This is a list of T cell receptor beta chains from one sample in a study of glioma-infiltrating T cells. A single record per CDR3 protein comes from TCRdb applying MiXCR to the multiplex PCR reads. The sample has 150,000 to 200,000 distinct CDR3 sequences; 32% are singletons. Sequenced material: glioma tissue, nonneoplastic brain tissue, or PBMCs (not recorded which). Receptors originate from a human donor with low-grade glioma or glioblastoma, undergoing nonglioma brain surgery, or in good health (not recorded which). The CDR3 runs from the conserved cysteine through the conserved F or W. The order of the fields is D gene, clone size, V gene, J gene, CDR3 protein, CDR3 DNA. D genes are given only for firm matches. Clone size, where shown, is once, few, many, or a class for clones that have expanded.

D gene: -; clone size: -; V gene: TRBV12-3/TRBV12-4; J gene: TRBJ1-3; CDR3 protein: CASSPDRRDTIYF; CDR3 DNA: TGTGCCAGCAGCCCCGACAGGAGGGACACCATATATTTT
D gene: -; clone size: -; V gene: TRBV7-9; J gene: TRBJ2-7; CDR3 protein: CASSPRQSPYEQYF; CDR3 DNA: TGTGCCAGCAGCCCAAGACAGAGCCCCTACGAGCAGTACTTC
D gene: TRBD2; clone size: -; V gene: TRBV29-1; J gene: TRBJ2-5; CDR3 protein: CSVEDLRAGGETQYF; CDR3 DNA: TGCAGCGTTGAAGACCTCCGAGCGGGAGGGGAGACCCAGTACTTC
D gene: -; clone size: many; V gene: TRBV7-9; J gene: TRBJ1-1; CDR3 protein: CASSFGGLGTEAFF; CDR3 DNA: TGTGCCAGCAGCTTTGGGGGGCTCGGAACTGAAGCTTTCTTT
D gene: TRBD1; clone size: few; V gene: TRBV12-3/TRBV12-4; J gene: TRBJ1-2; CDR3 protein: CASSPGTDTNYGYTF; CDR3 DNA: TGTGCCAGCAGTCCAGGGACAGATACTAACTATGGCTACACCTTC
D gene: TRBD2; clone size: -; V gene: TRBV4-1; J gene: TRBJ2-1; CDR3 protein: CASSQDPAGEGNEQFF; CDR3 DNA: TGCGCCAGCAGCCAAGATCCAGCGGGAGAAGGCAATGAGCAGTTCTTC
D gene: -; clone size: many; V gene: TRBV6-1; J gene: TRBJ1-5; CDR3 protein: CASSEGRFQPQHF; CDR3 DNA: TGTGCCAGCAGTGAAGGGCGGTTTCAGCCCCAGCATTTT
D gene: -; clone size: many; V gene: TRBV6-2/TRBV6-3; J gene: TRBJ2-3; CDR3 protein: CASSYSELPPDTQYF; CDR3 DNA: TGTGCCAGCAGTTACTCGGAACTACCCCCAGATACGCAGTATTTT
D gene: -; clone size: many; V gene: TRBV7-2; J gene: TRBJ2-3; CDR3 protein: CASSLRPTSTDTQYF; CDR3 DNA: TGTGCCAGCAGCTTGAGACCTACTAGCACAGATACGCAGTATTTT
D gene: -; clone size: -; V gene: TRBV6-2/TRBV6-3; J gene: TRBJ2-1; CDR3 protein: CASSYCRERAANEQFF; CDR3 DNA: TGTGCCAGCAGTTACTGCCGGGAAAGGGCTGCCAATGAGCAGTTCTTC
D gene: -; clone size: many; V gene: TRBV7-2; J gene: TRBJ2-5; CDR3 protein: CASSLRRGQTQYF; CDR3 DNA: TGTGCCAGCAGCTTACGCAGGGGTCAGACCCAGTACTTC
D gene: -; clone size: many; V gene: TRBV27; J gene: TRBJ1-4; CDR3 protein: CASTPLGLGGEKLFF; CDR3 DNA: TGTGCCAGCACCCCCCTGGGGCTAGGGGGTGAAAAACTGTTTTTT